The clone carrying this TCR beta chain showed up just a few times. Sequenced by immunoSEQ multiplex PCR; TCRdb stores in-frame clones only, minus some. The sample has around 60,000 clones, more than 85% seen once. These data are taken from a study of T cell changes during pregnancy in multiple sclerosis. This CDR3 is built from 12 residues. The trim removed 2 bases at V and 13 bases at J, leaving 5 bases unmatched. Germline V gene sequence: CDR1 MNHNS, CDR2 SASEGT. The chain employs TRBV6-1 and TRBJ1-2; 9 bases are shared with TRBD1. The sample consisted of peripheral blood, taken in the third trimester of pregnancy. This TCR was sampled from a female donor in good health, enrolled as a control in a pregnancy study. The CDR3 is CASSERQGVVTF. The CDR3 DNA is TGTGCCAGCAGTGAAAGACAGGGGGTCGTCACCTTC.